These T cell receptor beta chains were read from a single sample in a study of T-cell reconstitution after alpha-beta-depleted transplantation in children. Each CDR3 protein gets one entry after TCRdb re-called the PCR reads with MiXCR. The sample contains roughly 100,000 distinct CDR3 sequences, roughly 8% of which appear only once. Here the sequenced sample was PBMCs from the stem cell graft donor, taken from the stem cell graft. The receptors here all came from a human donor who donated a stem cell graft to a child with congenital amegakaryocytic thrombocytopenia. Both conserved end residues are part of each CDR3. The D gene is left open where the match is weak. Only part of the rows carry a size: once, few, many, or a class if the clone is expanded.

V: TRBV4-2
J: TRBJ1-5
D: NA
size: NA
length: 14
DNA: TGTGCCAGCAGCCCCGGGGGGGGAGATTGGCCCCAGCATTTT
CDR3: CASSPGGGDWPQHF

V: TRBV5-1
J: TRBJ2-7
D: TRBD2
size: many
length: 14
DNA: TGCGCCAGCAGCTTACTAGCGGGGGACTACGAGCAGTACTTC
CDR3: CASSLLAGDYEQYF

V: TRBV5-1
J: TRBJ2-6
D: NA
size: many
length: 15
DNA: TGCGCCAGCAGCTTGTTGGCCGCTGGGGCCAACGTCCTGACTTTC
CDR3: CASSLLAAGANVLTF

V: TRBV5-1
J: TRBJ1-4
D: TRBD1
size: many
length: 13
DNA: TGCGCCAGCAGCTTGGGGACAGGGGAAAAACTGTTTTTT
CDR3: CASSLGTGEKLFF

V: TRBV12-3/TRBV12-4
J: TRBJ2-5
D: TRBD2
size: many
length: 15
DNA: TGTGCCAGCCGTACTACCCTGACTAGCGCAGAGACCCAGTACTTC
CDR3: CASRTTLTSAETQYF

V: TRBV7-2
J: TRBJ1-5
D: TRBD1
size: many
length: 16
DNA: TGTGCCAGCAGCTTCGGACAGGGGGCTTTCAAACAGCCCCAGCATTTT
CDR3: CASSFGQGAFKQPQHF

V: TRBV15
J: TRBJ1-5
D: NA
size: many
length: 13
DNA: TGTGCCACCAGCAGAGATGGGAGAGGGCCCCAGCATTTT
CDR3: CATSRDGRGPQHF

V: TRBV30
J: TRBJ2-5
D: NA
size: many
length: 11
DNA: TGTGCCGGCCAAAGGTCGGCGACCCAGTACTTC
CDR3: CAGQRSATQYF

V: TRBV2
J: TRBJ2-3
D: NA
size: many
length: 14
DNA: TGTGCCAGTTTGAGGAGAGTTCGCGCAGATACGCAGTATTTT
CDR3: CASLRRVRADTQYF

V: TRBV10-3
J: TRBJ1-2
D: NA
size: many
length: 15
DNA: TGTGCCATCAGACGGAACTTTAGGAGAAACTATGGCTACACCTTC
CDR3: CAIRRNFRRNYGYTF

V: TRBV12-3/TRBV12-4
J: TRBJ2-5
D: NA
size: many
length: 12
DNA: TGTGCCAGCGGAAAGTACCAAGAGACCCAGTACTTC
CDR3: CASGKYQETQYF

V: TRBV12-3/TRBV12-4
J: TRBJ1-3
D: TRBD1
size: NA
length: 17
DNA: TGTGCCAGCAGCTCCGGGACAGGTTCTTCCTCTGGAAACACCATATATTTT
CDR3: CASSSGTGSSSGNTIYF

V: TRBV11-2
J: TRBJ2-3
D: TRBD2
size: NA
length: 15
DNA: TGTGCCAGCAGCTCCGGGACTAGGGCGCCAGATACGCAGTATTTT
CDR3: CASSSGTRAPDTQYF

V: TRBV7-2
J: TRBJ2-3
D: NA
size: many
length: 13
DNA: TGTGCCAGCAGCGGGAGCCGCCTAGATACGCAGTATTTT
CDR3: CASSGSRLDTQYF

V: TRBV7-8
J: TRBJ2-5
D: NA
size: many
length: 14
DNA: TGTGCCAGCGTTCCGGTAGAGCCCCAAGAGACCCAGTACTTC
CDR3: CASVPVEPQETQYF

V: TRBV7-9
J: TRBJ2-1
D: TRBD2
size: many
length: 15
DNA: TGTGCCAGCAGCCAGACTAGCGGGAGGGGGAATGAGCAGTTCTTC
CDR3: CASSQTSGRGNEQFF

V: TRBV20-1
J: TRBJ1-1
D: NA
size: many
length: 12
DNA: TGCAGTGCTAGACGCGGGTACACTGAAGCTTTCTTT
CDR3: CSARRGYTEAFF

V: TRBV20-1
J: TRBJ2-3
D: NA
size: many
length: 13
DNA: TGCAGTGCTTCAGACACGATGACAGATACGCAGTATTTT
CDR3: CSASDTMTDTQYF

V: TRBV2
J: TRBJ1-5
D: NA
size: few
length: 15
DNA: TGTGCCAGCAGTGACGTTCCTATGGGCAATCAGCCCCAGCATTTT
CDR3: CASSDVPMGNQPQHF